The 14 T cell receptor beta chains listed next were all sequenced from one sample in a study of shared clonotypes between healthy human individuals. Assay: immunoSEQ multiplex PCR; the TCRdb copy retains only in-frame clones and omits some. The repertoire holds roughly 640,000 clones, with more than 95% as singletons. Sequences were obtained from naive CD4+ T cells sorted from blood. Stated subset: CD45RA+ positively selected. These receptors all stem from a woman in her thirties in good health.

To note about this clone: Within the sample, other DNA sequences also encode this same CDR3. V is TRBV28 and J is TRBJ2-7, with 14 positions matching TRBD2. Germline V gene sequence: CDR1 MDHEN, CDR2 SYDVKM. With 6 bases clipped from V and 4 bases from J, the junction kept 5 bases outside the gene matches. The CDR3 sequence is 15 residues long. The CDR3 spells CASSLGTSGSYEQYF. As DNA, the CDR3 is TGTGCCAGCAGCCTAGGGACTAGCGGGAGTTACGAGCAGTACTTC.

The chain links TRBV28 to TRBJ1-2; 9 bases map to TRBD1. CDR3 length equals 15 residues. The ends lost 2 bases at V and 7 bases at J; junction bases unmatched: 8. Per germline, CDR1 MDHEN and CDR2 SYDVKM. CDR3 DNA sequence: TGTGCCAGCAGTTTACCGCACCGGACAGGGGTTGGCTACACCTTC. Residues: CASSLPHRTGVGYTF.

The rearrangement links TRBV29-1 to TRBJ2-1; TRBD2 aligns across 7 bases. Germline V gives CDR1 SQVTM, CDR2 ANQGSEA. This CDR3 has 15 amino acids. V was clipped by 7 bases and J by 9 bases; unmatched bases: 18. The CDR3 is CSGSGREIGGSEQFF. In nucleotides, the CDR3 is TGCAGCGGGAGTGGGCGGGAGATCGGAGGTAGTGAGCAGTTCTTC.

The V gene is TRBV28, the J gene TRBJ2-1; D perhaps matches TRBD2 (5 bases). The CDR3 is 14 residues long. Trimming shortened V by 6 bases and J by 6 bases, and 15 bases separated the two germline ends. Germline values: CDR1 MDHEN, CDR2 SYDVKM. The CDR3 DNA reads TGTGCCAGCAGACCTATGGACTCCGTCAATGAGCAGTTCTTC. It is translated as CASRPMDSVNEQFF.

The count of this clone is one. The V call is TRBV7-9, the J call TRBJ2-4; 7 bases line up with TRBD2. Looked up from germline, CDR1 is SEHNR and CDR2 is FQNEAQ (reference sequence). This CDR3 comprises 13 residues. The V and J ends lost 6 bases and 8 bases, in that order; junction bases with no gene match: 7. Here the CDR3 reads CASSSGLGDIQYF. In DNA, the CDR3 is TGTGCCAGCAGTTCCGGACTAGGGGACATTCAGTACTTC.

The J gene is TRBJ2-2, the V gene TRBV21-1; the D call of TRBD1 is as the table states it, not checked on the DNA. TRBV21-1 is a pseudogene. CDR3 size: 15 residues. CDR3 nucleotide sequence: TGTGGGGACAGGGGATATTCGTTCGACACCGGGGAGCTGTTTTTT. This sequence encodes CGDRGYSFDTGELFF.

The chain joins TRBV9 to TRBJ2-3, with D hard to call. CDR1 is SGDLS and CDR2 is YYNGEE in the germline V gene. This CDR3 is 16 amino acids long. The V end was cut by 0 bases, the J end by 3 bases, with 14 bases between. The CDR3, as DNA: TGTGCCAGCAGCGTAGAAATGGAGTCGAGAACAGATACGCAGTATTTT. It codes for CASSVEMESRTDTQYF. The whole variable domain, remainder taken from reference TRBV9 and TRBJ2-3, is DSGVTQTPKHLITATGQRVTLRCSPRSGDLSVYWYQQSLDQGLQFLIQYYNGEERAKGNILERFSAQQFPDLHSELNLSSLELGDSALYFCASSVEMESRTDTQYFGPGTRLTVL.

Turning to this clone: Other nucleotide sequences in the sample specify the same CDR3. The V and J genes are TRBV14 and TRBJ1-2, with 9 bases lining up with TRBD1. Germline loops: CDR1 SGHDN, CDR2 FVKESK. The CDR3 length is 13 residues. With V trimmed by 4 bases and J by 6 bases, 3 bases remained unmatched. CDR3 sequence reads: CASSPRTGDGYTF. The CDR3 DNA reads as TGTGCCAGCAGCCCACGGACAGGGGATGGCTACACCTTC.

The V call is TRBV6-5, the J call TRBJ2-7; the D is unclear. The CDR3 runs 10 residues. Deletions cut 5 bases from V and 5 bases from J, with 4 bases between. Germline CDR1 is MNHEY and CDR2 is SVGAGI. The CDR3 DNA reads TGTGCCAGCAGTGTAAACGAGCAGTACTTC. Translating it yields CASSVNEQYF.

The chain employs TRBV27 and TRBJ2-3; 8 positions agree with TRBD1. Germline V gives CDR1 MNHEY, CDR2 SMNVEV (reference sequence). V dropped 3 bases and J dropped 1; count of bases not matched to a gene: 9. This CDR3 has 17 amino acids. The CDR3 sequence: CASSFHGRGQGTDTQYF. The CDR3 DNA follows: TGTGCCAGCAGTTTCCACGGAAGGGGACAGGGCACAGATACGCAGTATTTT.

V usage is TRBV7-3 and J usage is TRBJ2-2; 12 nucleotides match TRBD2. Germline V gene lookup returns CDR1 SGHTA and CDR2 FQGTGA. The V and J ends lost 4 bases and 4 bases, in that order; junction bases with no gene match: 13. This CDR3 is built from 19 residues. The CDR3 is CASSSPGLAGNTGTGELFF. CDR3 DNA: TGTGCCAGCAGCTCGCCCGGACTAGCGGGAAATACGGGCACCGGGGAGCTGTTTTTT. Using reference TRBV7-3 and TRBJ2-2 for the parts outside the CDR3, the full variable domain is GAGVSQTPSNKVTEKGKYVELRCDPISGHTALYWYRQSLGQGPEFLIYFQGTGAADDSGLPNDRFFAVRPEGSVSTLKIQRTERGDSAVYLCASSSPGLAGNTGTGELFFGEGSRLTVL.

The chain links TRBV7-2 to TRBJ2-1; 12 nucleotides agree with TRBD2. Germline CDR1 SGHTA, CDR2 FQGNSA. The CDR3 has 14 amino acids. V shed 6 bases, J shed 9 bases, and the junction held 6 bases outside the gene matches. Here the CDR3 DNA reads TGTGCCAGCAGTTCTAGCGGGAGGGCAGGTGAGCAGTTCTTC. Amino acids: CASSSSGRAGEQFF.

This rearrangement joins TRBV30 to TRBJ2-5, with a tentative D call TRBD1 (6 bases). Trimming pared 1 base from V and 2 bases from J, leaving 8 bases between. This CDR3 region has 13 residues. Germline CDR1 GTSNPN, CDR2 SVGIG (reference sequence). Here the CDR3 DNA reads TGTGCCTGGAGTGGTACAGGGCAAGAGACCCAGTACTTC. Its protein product is CAWSGTGQETQYF.

V and J are TRBV28 and TRBJ2-5; D is perhaps TRBD1 or TRBD2 (5 bases each). Germline loops: CDR1 MDHEN, CDR2 SYDVKM. Trimming removed 3 bases at V and 5 bases at J, with 19 bases between. The CDR3 loop spans 16 amino acids. The CDR3 DNA reads TGTGCCAGCAGTTTGAATAGGTGGGGGTCTCGGGAGACCCAGTACTTC. Translated, it gives CASSLNRWGSRETQYF.